This entry features one T cell receptor (beta chain) sequence. The sample is drawn from a study of blood T cell repertoires in COVID-19. About the study: COVID-19 samples from acute and convalescent phases originated in the United States, Italy and Spain. T cells, B-cell-depleted T cells, or PBMCs supplied cDNA or gDNA.

Per the original data handling: Estimates of nucleated cell counts were drawn from the amplification of reference gene primers. This table comes from immunoSEQ multiplex PCR, and its TCRdb copy is limited to in-frame clones, with some not included. That table furnishes V, J and clone size, whereas the DNA furnished D and trimming. The table records 50,000 or so clones, more than 80% of them present only once. The CDR3 length is 16 residues. The V gene's germline CDR1 is LNHDA and CDR2 SQIVND (reference sequence). Trimming at V came to 6 bases and at J to 2 bases, leaving 9 bases not matched to a gene.

Sequencing used peripheral blood. The chain employs TRBV19 and TRBJ2-3; 9 nucleotides match TRBD1. This sequence originates from a middle-aged man with acute or convalescent COVID-19. DNA of the CDR3: TGTGCCAGTAGCAATTTCGGACAGGGGTTCACAGATACGCAGTATTTT. It encodes CASSNFGQGFTDTQYF.